The 5 T cell receptor beta chains below all came from one sample that was sequenced in a study of T cells in Graves' hyperthyroidism and ophthalmopathy. The TCR beta CDR3 regions underwent amplification using RNA transcripts as the source. HTBI primers were the set used in a first-round RT-PCR of the TCR CDR3. TCRdb recomputed calls from the multiplex PCR reads with MiXCR, one row per CDR3 protein. This repertoire shows approximately 700,000 distinct CDR3 sequences, 45% found once; its top ten account for approximately 7.2%. Source material: peripheral blood or thyroid tissue (not recorded which). These receptors were obtained from an adult man with Graves' disease, either hyperthyroidism or ophthalmopathy (not recorded which).

The genes are TRBV25-1 and TRBJ1-2, with 7 bases fitting TRBD1. The V segment lost 6 bases and the J segment 5 bases; nucleotides outside the gene matches: 9. There are 14 residues in the CDR3. Germline CDR1 is MGHDK and CDR2 is SYGVNS. CDR3 sequence (DNA): TGTGCCAGCAGCCACCGGACAGGCCTATATGGCTACACCTTC. Translated, it gives CASSHRTGLYGYTF.

A note on this clonotype: Without the conserved terminal phenylalanine or tryptophan, this CDR3 likely stems from a read error. No DNA is shown, since the ends of the CDR3 on it are uncertain; the CDR3 is the one TCRdb lists. The V gene is TRBV7-2, the J gene TRBJ1-3; the DNA was not compared with TRBD1, the D call given in the table. CDR1 and CDR2 (germline): SGHTA, FQGNSA. Termini included, the CDR3 measures 9 amino acids. CDR3 region: CASRPTGTG.

The table lists this clonotype with many counts. DNA of the CDR3: TGTGCCAGCAGCTTATACGCAGGGGGAGACTACGAGCAGTACTTC. Protein sequence: CASSLYAGGDYEQYF. This rearrangement joins TRBV7-8 to TRBJ2-7; TRBD1 aligns across 7 bases. The V segment lost 2 bases and the J segment 3 bases; nucleotides outside the gene matches: 7. The germline V gene encodes CDR1 SGHVS and CDR2 FQNEAQ. This CDR3 has 15 residues.

This sequence joins TRBV5-1 and TRBJ1-2; the D is unclear. CDR3 length: 15 amino acids. V lost 4 bases, J lost 0 bases, and 13 bases lay in between. In germline, CDR1 is SGHRS, CDR2 YFSETQ. CDR3 loop: CASSERNGANYGYTF. In DNA, the CDR3 is TGCGCCAGCAGCGAGAGGAACGGAGCTAACTATGGCTACACCTTC.

Comment on this clonotype: This could be a read error, since a much larger clone is one nucleotide away. The chain has TRBV2 and TRBJ1-2; 10 nucleotides line up with TRBD1. After removal of 3 bases from V and 5 bases from J, the junction contained 6 bases not matched to a gene. The CDR3 totals 15 residues. Germline loops: CDR1 SNHLY, CDR2 FYNNEI. CDR3 residues: CASSDPGQGKYGYTF. The CDR3 bases are TGTGCCAGCAGTGATCCGGGACAGGGGAAGTATGGCTACACCTTC.